This T cell receptor (beta chain) is from a study of PD-L1 blockade in urothelial cancer. This clone was observed a few times. Assay: immunoSEQ multiplex PCR; the TCRdb copy retains only in-frame clones and omits some. This sample carries tens of thousands of clones, 75% to 90% of them seen once, and the ten largest clones take about 10%. Germline V gene sequence: CDR1 LNHDA, CDR2 SQIVND (reference sequence). The length of the CDR3 is 14 residues. V lost 7 bases and J 4 bases, leaving 13 bases between the germline ends. This sample's time point: peripheral blood 6 weeks after treatment start. This material consisted of PBMCs, taken around atezolizumab (anti-PD-L1) treatment. This clonotype originated in a man aged 55 to 70 with urothelial cancer. The V call is TRBV19, the J call TRBJ1-4; possible D gene TRBD1, 5 bases. The CDR3 DNA sequence: TGTGCCAGTACCGACGGACACGATAATGAAAAACTGTTTTTT. This sequence encodes CASTDGHDNEKLFF.